One sample yielded the 8 T cell receptor beta chains listed below, sequenced in a study of Tregs in tolerant kidney transplant recipients. Sequencing was performed with immunoSEQ multiplex PCR; in TCRdb, only in-frame clones are kept and a portion is missing. The repertoire holds about 120,000 clones, 92% seen once, with approximately 0.54% in the top ten. Sequenced input: CD4+ T cells from blood. All receptors come from a human donor in good health.

This chain joins TRBV6-5 and TRBJ1-2; D remains unclear. The CDR3 consists of 14 residues. Germline lookup yields CDR1 MNHEY and CDR2 SVGAGI. The V end was cut by 5 bases, the J end by 5 bases, with 15 bases between. CDR3 sequence: CASSESAAGYGYTF. In DNA form, the CDR3 reads TGTGCCAGCAGTGAGTCAGCCGCGGGGTATGGCTACACCTTC.

The CDR3 nucleotides read TGTGCCAGCAGCCACGGACTAGCAATCAATGAGCAGTTCTTC. This gives the protein CASSHGLAINEQFF. The chain couples TRBV9 to TRBJ2-1, with TRBD2 identical over 8 bases. The CDR3 sequence is 14 residues long. Looked up from germline, CDR1 is SGDLS and CDR2 is YYNGEE. V shed 4 bases and J 6 bases; nucleotides not matched to a gene: 6. Variable domain in full (rest from reference TRBV9 and TRBJ2-1): DSGVTQTPKHLITATGQRVTLRCSPRSGDLSVYWYQQSLDQGLQFLIQYYNGEERAKGNILERFSAQQFPDLHSELNLSSLELGDSALYFCASSHGLAINEQFFGPGTRLTVL.

This rearrangement joins TRBV5-1 to TRBJ2-1; 8 bases are shared with TRBD1. Per germline, CDR1 SGHRS and CDR2 YFSETQ. V lost 4 bases, J lost 5 bases, and 11 bases stayed unmatched. The CDR3 consists of 16 residues. In DNA, the CDR3 is TGCGCCAGCAGCCCCTGGACCGGGACAGGAAACAATGAGCAGTTCTTC. Protein product: CASSPWTGTGNNEQFF.

The genes are TRBV5-1 and TRBJ1-1, with 7 bases that match TRBD1. The CDR3 totals 17 residues. From germline, CDR1 is SGHRS and CDR2 YFSETQ. Trimming cost V 6 bases and J 0 bases; bases outside gene matches: 14. In DNA, the CDR3 is TGCGCCAGCAACAATAAACCGGGACAGTCCATGAACACTGAAGCTTTCTTT. This encodes CASNNKPGQSMNTEAFF. The full variable domain, in which reference TRBV5-1 and TRBJ1-1 provide the parts outside the CDR3, is KAGVTQTPRYLIKTRGQQVTLSCSPISGHRSVSWYQQTPGQGLQFLFEYFSETQRNKGNFPGRFSGRQFSNSRSEMNVSTLELGDSALYLCASNNKPGQSMNTEAFFGQGTRLTVV.

The rearrangement joins TRBV29-1 to TRBJ2-5; 7 positions match TRBD2. The length of the CDR3 is 14 residues. CDR1 and CDR2 from the germline V gene are SQVTM and ANQGSEA. V lost 1 base and J lost 4; bases outside the gene matches: 6. CDR3 residues: CSVEAIGLGETQYF. CDR3 sequence (DNA): TGCAGCGTTGAAGCGATCGGACTAGGAGAGACCCAGTACTTC.

The chain combines TRBV29-1 with TRBJ2-2; TRBD1 is a possible D gene (6 bases). V gave up 6 bases and J gave up 6 bases, with 17 bases separating them. Germline V CDR1 and CDR2: SQVTM, ANQGSEA. There are 14 residues in the CDR3. The chain's CDR3 is CSVPPFDRSGELFF. CDR3 sequence (DNA): TGCAGCGTCCCTCCGTTCGACAGGTCCGGGGAGCTGTTTTTT.

The chain employs TRBV19 and TRBJ2-3; TRBD2 matches 12 bases. The CDR3 spans 14 residues. V dropped 9 bases and J dropped 9; count of bases not matched to a gene: 10. Germline-derived CDR1 and CDR2 are LNHDA and SQIVND (reference sequence). CDR3 loop: CASLGLAGQKTQYF. The CDR3 nucleotides read TGTGCCAGCCTAGGACTAGCGGGACAGAAGACGCAGTATTTT.

In its sample, this clone was seen once. V is TRBV19 and J is TRBJ2-1; D could derive from TRBD1 or TRBD2 (7 bases each). Deletions cut 5 bases from V and 6 bases from J, with 23 bases between. Germline CDR1 and CDR2: LNHDA and SQIVND (reference sequence). The CDR3 runs to 17 residues. For the CDR3, the DNA is TGTGCCAGTAGTGTTTTCATGGGAGGGGGCGCGATCAATGAGCAGTTCTTC. Amino acid sequence: CASSVFMGGGAINEQFF.